The 20 T cell receptor beta chains below were found in one sample sequenced in a study of blood T cells in healthy people across ages. Together with a sample-barcoded 5' primer, a J-beta primer mix was included in a second PCR lasting about 6 to 11 cycles. TCRdb re-called the 5' RACE reads with MiXCR, one entry per CDR3 protein. The sample yields roughly 1.4 million distinct CDR3 sequences, roughly 59% seen once. Sequenced material: blood. The origin of the receptors is a man younger than 35 in good health.

There are a few counts of this clonotype. This rearrangement joins TRBV29-1 to TRBJ2-7, with 8 bases that match TRBD2. CDR1 and CDR2 (germline): SQVTM, ANQGSEA. V lost 4 bases, J lost 6 bases, and 5 bases stayed unmatched. This CDR3 is 12 amino acids long. The CDR3 sequence is CSVVREVGEQYF. The CDR3 DNA sequence: TGCAGCGTTGTGCGGGAGGTTGGCGAGCAGTACTTC.

This clonotype was seen only a few times. The V gene is TRBV20-1, the J gene TRBJ2-1, with D unresolved. This CDR3 comprises 14 residues. Germline assignment: CDR1 DFQATT and CDR2 SNEGSKA (reference sequence). The V gene lost 0 bases and the J gene lost 5 bases, with 11 bases spanning the gap. The CDR3 sequence is CSARDLGQNNEQFF. Here the CDR3 DNA reads TGCAGTGCTAGAGATCTGGGCCAAAACAATGAGCAGTTCTTC.

This chain uses TRBV2 with TRBJ1-2, with D tentatively TRBD1 (5 bases). The CDR3 extends over 17 amino acids. Germline V gives CDR1 SNHLY, CDR2 FYNNEI. V lost 8 bases and J lost 6, with 28 bases in between. In DNA form, the CDR3 reads TGTGCCAGCTTGAGTGGGGAGCAGGGACCCCTGGGGGATGGCTACACCTTC. As protein: CASLSGEQGPLGDGYTF. Based on the CDR3 plus reference TRBV2 and TRBJ1-2, the full variable domain is EPEVTQTPSHQVTQMGQEVILRCVPISNHLYFYWYRQILGQKVEFLVSFYNNEISEKSEIFDDQFSVERPDGSNFTLKIRSTKLEDSAMYFCASLSGEQGPLGDGYTFGSGTRLTVV.

This chain uses TRBV4-3 with TRBJ2-3; 8 bases are shared with TRBD2. Germline loops: CDR1 LGHNA, CDR2 YSLEER. The CDR3 runs to 15 residues. J was trimmed by 4 bases and V by 0 bases; bases with no gene match: 3. CDR3 protein: CASSQDLGGADTQYF. The CDR3 DNA sequence: TGCGCCAGCAGCCAAGATCTCGGGGGGGCAGATACGCAGTATTTT.

The V call is TRBV20-1, the J call TRBJ1-2, with D maybe TRBD1 (5 bases). Looked up from germline, CDR1 is DFQATT and CDR2 is SNEGSKA (reference sequence). The CDR3 sequence is 13 residues long. V was shortened by 2 bases and J by 2 bases, with 9 bases between the two germline ends. The CDR3, as DNA: TGCAGTGCTAGATCCGGGGCCAACTATGGCTACACCTTC. This gives the protein CSARSGANYGYTF.

The gene calls are TRBV5-1 and TRBJ1-1; D remains ambiguous. There are 14 residues in the CDR3. V lost 0 bases and J lost 1, with 7 bases in between. Per germline, CDR1 SGHRS and CDR2 YFSETQ. This chain's CDR3 is CASSLESQNTEAFF. DNA of the CDR3: TGCGCCAGCAGCTTGGAGAGTCAGAACACTGAAGCTTTCTTT.

This clonotype was detected only a few times. The chain has TRBV5-1 and TRBJ1-2, with no clear D. V shed 0 bases and J shed 6 bases, with 15 bases lying between them. The CDR3 spans 15 residues. Germline V lookup: CDR1 SGHRS, CDR2 YFSETQ. CDR3: CASSLAPGSTDGYTF. The DNA for the CDR3 is TGCGCCAGCAGCTTGGCCCCGGGCAGTACAGATGGCTACACCTTC.

The chain employs TRBV15 and TRBJ2-1, with a weak D call TRBD2 (6 bases). Germline V gene lookup returns CDR1 LNHNV and CDR2 YYDKDF (reference sequence). Deletions cut 3 bases from V and 5 bases from J, with 14 bases between. This CDR3 spans 15 amino acids. Here the CDR3 reads CATSSHLRENNEQFF. CDR3 nucleotides: TGTGCCACCAGCAGCCACCTACGGGAGAACAATGAGCAGTTCTTC. Based on the CDR3 plus reference TRBV15 and TRBJ2-1, the full variable domain is DAMVIQNPRYQVTQFGKPVTLSCSQTLNHNVMYWYQQKSSQAPKLLFHYYDKDFNNEADTPDNFQSRRPNTSFCFLDIRSPGLGDTAMYLCATSSHLRENNEQFFGPGTRLTVL.

CDR3 in DNA: TGCAGCGTTGACGCCGGGACAGGGGGCTCCTACGAGCAGTACTTC. Protein: CSVDAGTGGSYEQYF. The chain couples TRBV29-1 to TRBJ2-7, with TRBD1 matching over 11 bases. Germline CDR1 SQVTM, CDR2 ANQGSEA. The V segment lost 3 bases and the J segment 0 bases; nucleotides outside the gene matches: 4. The CDR3 contains 15 residues.

This clonotype was counted a few times. J is TRBJ1-2 and V is TRBV27; D gene ambiguous. V was cut by 2 bases and J by 8 bases, with 18 bases left in between. This CDR3 has 15 residues. Germline values: CDR1 MNHEY, CDR2 SMNVEV (reference sequence). This CDR3 reads CASSLKEGGIDGYTF. CDR3 nucleotides: TGTGCCAGCAGTTTAAAAGAGGGAGGAATCGACGGCTACACCTTC.

V gene TRBV29-1 combines with J gene TRBJ2-5; 7 positions agree with TRBD2. Germline V gene sequence: CDR1 SQVTM, CDR2 ANQGSEA. The CDR3 extends over 12 amino acids. J was trimmed by 2 bases and V by 5 bases; bases with no gene match: 2. The CDR3 reads CSVIAGQETQYF. CDR3 coding DNA: TGCAGCGTTATAGCGGGTCAAGAGACCCAGTACTTC.

The chain joins TRBV4-1 to TRBJ2-7, with D tentatively TRBD1 (7 bases). V was trimmed by 1 base and J by 3 bases, leaving 19 bases between them. Germline V gene data show CDR1 as MGHRA and CDR2 as YSYEKL. This CDR3 region has 17 residues. This CDR3 reads CASSQVIKGQGGYEQYF. The CDR3 region has the DNA TGCGCCAGCAGCCAAGTTATAAAAGGGCAGGGGGGCTACGAGCAGTACTTC.

The rearrangement joins TRBV15 to TRBJ2-7; 8 bases are a match to TRBD1. V lost 3 bases and J lost 5; bases outside the gene matches: 6. Germline V gene lookup returns CDR1 LNHNV and CDR2 YYDKDF (reference sequence). The CDR3 totals 14 residues. The CDR3 nucleotides are TGTGCCACCAGCAGCCGGGACAGGAGCCACGAGCAGTACTTC. Amino acids: CATSSRDRSHEQYF. Combining the CDR3 with reference TRBV15 and TRBJ2-7 gives the whole variable domain DAMVIQNPRYQVTQFGKPVTLSCSQTLNHNVMYWYQQKSSQAPKLLFHYYDKDFNNEADTPDNFQSRRPNTSFCFLDIRSPGLGDTAMYLCATSSRDRSHEQYFGPGTRLTVT.

The genes are TRBV4-2 and TRBJ2-4; unclear D gene. The V gene lost 1 base and the J gene lost 13 bases, with 20 bases spanning the gap. The germline CDR1 and CDR2 sequences are LGHNA and YNFKEQ. The CDR3 spans 15 residues. CDR3 amino acids: CASSQVHGPLNGQYF. Here the CDR3 DNA reads TGTGCCAGCAGCCAAGTCCACGGACCATTGAATGGGCAGTACTTC.

The gene calls are TRBV27 and TRBJ2-4, with a weak D call TRBD2 (5 bases). CDR3 length: 13 amino acids. Trimming cost V 6 bases and J 13 bases, with 19 bases left between them. Germline CDR1 is MNHEY and CDR2 is SMNVEV (reference sequence). The CDR3 sequence is CASRSSFGEEQYF. The CDR3 DNA is TGTGCCAGCAGATCTAGCTTCGGGGAAGAGCAGTACTTC.

This rearrangement joins TRBV20-1 to TRBJ2-4, with TRBD1 identical over 7 bases. The DNA end is more similar to TRBJ2-7, so the J call may be wrong. From germline, CDR1 is DFQATT and CDR2 SNEGSKA (reference sequence). CDR3 length equals 15 residues. The CDR3 protein is CSAREPGQALIEQYF. The DNA of the CDR3 is TGCAGTGCTAGAGAACCTGGACAGGCTTTAATCGAGCAGTACTTC.

The J gene is TRBJ2-1, the V gene TRBV6-2 or TRBV6-3; 7 nucleotides line up with TRBD1. Trimming removed 6 bases from V and 3 bases from J; junction bases left unmatched: 5. Germline values: CDR1 MNHEY, CDR2 SVGEGT. The CDR3 sequence is 14 residues long. The CDR3, as DNA: TGTGCCAGCAGGGACACAGGGGTCTACAATGAGCAGTTCTTC. Encoded protein: CASRDTGVYNEQFF.

Concerning this clonotype: Mismatch with germline at one junction end may stem from a read error. The chain uses TRBV7-7 and TRBJ2-2; D may be TRBD2 (6 bases). CDR1 and CDR2 from the germline V gene are SSHAT and FNYEAQ (reference sequence). The CDR3 is 15 amino acids. This CDR3 reads CASSLGLSNTGELFF. Written as DNA, the CDR3 is TGTGCTAGCAGCCTGGGACTTTCAAACACCGGGGAGCTGTTTTTT.

The V gene is TRBV20-1, the J gene TRBJ2-1, with 10 bases aligning to TRBD2. The CDR3 is 16 amino acids. Germline assignment: CDR1 DFQATT and CDR2 SNEGSKA (reference sequence). J lost 2 bases, V lost 3 bases, and 7 bases had no gene match. The CDR3 reads CSASPGTSATYNEQFF. Written as DNA, the CDR3 is TGCAGTGCTAGCCCCGGGACTAGCGCAACCTACAATGAGCAGTTCTTC.

This clonotype was seen more than once but under ten times. The chain couples TRBV5-1 to TRBJ2-3; D possibly corresponds to TRBD2 (5 bases). This CDR3 has 14 residues. Trimming cost V 0 bases and J 5 bases, with 10 bases left between them. CDR1 SGHRS and CDR2 YFSETQ come from the germline V gene. For the CDR3, the DNA is TGCGCCAGCAGCTTGGCTGGACTCCTAGATACGCAGTATTTT. It yields the protein CASSLAGLLDTQYF.